This T cell receptor (beta chain) was profiled in a study of cytomegalovirus exposure and HLA in healthy donors. Study-level results: In an earlier analysis, in roughly 580 donors, most V segments appeared productive either ~90% or ~30% of the time.

V was clipped by 0 bases and J by 7 bases, with 8 bases between them. The CDR3 runs 13 residues. The germline V gene encodes CDR1 SGDLS and CDR2 YYNGEE. Amplification used 60 Vbeta primers and 13 Jbeta primers. Using immunoSEQ multiplex PCR, the repertoire was profiled, and TCRdb retains in-frame clones only, with some absent. The table includes approximately 130,000 clones, roughly 79% detected once. The count of this clone is one. The antigen is not known. Sequenced input: PBMCs. J is TRBJ2-1 and V is TRBV9; D unclear. The sequence came from a woman aged 45-59 years in good health and CMV-seronegative. The CDR3 here is CASSVGLLNEQFF. DNA of the CDR3: TGTGCCAGCAGCGTAGGACTGCTAAATGAGCAGTTCTTC.